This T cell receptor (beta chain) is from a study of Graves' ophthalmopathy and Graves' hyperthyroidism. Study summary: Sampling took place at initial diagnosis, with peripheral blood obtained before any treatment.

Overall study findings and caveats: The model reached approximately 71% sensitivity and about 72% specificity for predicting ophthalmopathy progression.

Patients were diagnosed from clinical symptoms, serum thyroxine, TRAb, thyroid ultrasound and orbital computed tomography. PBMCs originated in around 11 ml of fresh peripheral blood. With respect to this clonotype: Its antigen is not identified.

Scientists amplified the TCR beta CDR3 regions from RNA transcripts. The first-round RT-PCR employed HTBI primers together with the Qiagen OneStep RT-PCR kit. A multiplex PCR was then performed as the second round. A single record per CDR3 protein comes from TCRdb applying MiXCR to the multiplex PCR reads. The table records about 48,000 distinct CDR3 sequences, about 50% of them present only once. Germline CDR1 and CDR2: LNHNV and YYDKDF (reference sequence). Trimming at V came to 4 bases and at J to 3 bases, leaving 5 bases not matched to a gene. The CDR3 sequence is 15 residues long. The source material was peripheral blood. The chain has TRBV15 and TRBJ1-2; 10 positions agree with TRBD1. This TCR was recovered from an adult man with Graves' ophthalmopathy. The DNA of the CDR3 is TGTGCCACCAGCACGGGACAGGGGAGGGACTATGGCTACACCTTC. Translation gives CATSTGQGRDYGYTF. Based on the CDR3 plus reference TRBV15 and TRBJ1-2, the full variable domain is DAMVIQNPRYQVTQFGKPVTLSCSQTLNHNVMYWYQQKSSQAPKLLFHYYDKDFNNEADTPDNFQSRRPNTSFCFLDIRSPGLGDTAMYLCATSTGQGRDYGYTFGSGTRLTVV.